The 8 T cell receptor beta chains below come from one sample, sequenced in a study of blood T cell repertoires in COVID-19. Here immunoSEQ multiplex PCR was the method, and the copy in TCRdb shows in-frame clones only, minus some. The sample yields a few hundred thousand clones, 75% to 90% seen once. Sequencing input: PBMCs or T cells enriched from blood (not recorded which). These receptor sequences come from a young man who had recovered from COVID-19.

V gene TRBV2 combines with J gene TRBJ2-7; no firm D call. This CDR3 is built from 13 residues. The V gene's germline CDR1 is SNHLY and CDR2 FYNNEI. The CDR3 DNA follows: TGTACCTCGACACCCCCGTTTTCCCACGAGCAGTACTTC. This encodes CTSTPPFSHEQYF. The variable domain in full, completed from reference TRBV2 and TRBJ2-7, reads EPEVTQTPSHQVTQMGQEVILRCVPISNHLYFYWYRQILGQKVEFLVSFYNNEISEKSEIFDDQFSVERPDGSNFTLKIRSTKLEDSAMYFCTSTPPFSHEQYFGPGTRLTVT.

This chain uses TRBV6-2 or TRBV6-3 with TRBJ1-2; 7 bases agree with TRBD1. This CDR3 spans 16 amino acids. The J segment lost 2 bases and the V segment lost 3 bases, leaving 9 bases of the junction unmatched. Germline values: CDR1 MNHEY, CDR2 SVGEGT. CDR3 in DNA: TGTGCCAGCAGTTATCAGGAGACAGGGTGGAACTATGGCTACACCTTC. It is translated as CASSYQETGWNYGYTF.

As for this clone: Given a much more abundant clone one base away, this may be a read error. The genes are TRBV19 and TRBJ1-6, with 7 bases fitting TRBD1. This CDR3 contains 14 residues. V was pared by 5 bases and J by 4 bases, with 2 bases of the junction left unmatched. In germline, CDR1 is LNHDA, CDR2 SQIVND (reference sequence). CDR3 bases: TGTGCCAGTAGTCCGGGACAGTATAATTCACCCCTCCACTTT. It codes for CASSPGQYNSPLHF.

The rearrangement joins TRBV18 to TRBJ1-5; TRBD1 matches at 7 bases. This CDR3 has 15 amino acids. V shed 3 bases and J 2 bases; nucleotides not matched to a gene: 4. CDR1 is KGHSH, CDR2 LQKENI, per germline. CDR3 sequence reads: CASSPSGQGNQPQHF. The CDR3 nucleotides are TGTGCCAGCTCACCCTCCGGACAGGGCAATCAGCCCCAGCATTTT. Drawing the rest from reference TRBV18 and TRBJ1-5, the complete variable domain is NAGVMQNPRHLVRRRGQEARLRCSPMKGHSHVYWYRQLPEEGLKFMVYLQKENIIDESGMPKERFSAEFPKEGPSILRIQQVVRGDSAAYFCASSPSGQGNQPQHFGDGTRLSIL.

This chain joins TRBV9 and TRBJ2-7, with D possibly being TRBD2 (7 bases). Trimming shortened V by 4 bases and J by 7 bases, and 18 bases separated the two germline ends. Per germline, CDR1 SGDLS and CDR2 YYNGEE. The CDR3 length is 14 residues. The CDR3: CASSPRGAGKEQYF. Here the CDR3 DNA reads TGTGCCAGCAGCCCCCGGGGGGCTGGGAAGGAGCAGTACTTC.

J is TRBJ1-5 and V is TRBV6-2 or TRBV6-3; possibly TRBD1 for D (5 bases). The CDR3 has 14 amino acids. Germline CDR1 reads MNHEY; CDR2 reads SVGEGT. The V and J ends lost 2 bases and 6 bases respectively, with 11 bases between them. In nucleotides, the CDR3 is TGTGCCAGCAGTTACGGAGGGGCGGCTCAGCCCCAGCATTTT. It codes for CASSYGGAAQPQHF.

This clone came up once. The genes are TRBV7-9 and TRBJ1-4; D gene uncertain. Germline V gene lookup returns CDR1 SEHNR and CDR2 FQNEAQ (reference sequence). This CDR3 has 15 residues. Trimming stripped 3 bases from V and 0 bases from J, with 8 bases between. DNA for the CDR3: TGTGCCAGCAGCTTTGGGCAAGCAACTAATGAAAAACTGTTTTTT. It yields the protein CASSFGQATNEKLFF.

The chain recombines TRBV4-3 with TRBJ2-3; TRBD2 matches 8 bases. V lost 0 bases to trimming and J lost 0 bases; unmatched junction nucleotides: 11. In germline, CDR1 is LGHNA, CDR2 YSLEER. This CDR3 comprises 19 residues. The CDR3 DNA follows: TGCGCCAGCAGCCAAGATAGAGCGGGGGCTACGCATAGCACAGATACGCAGTATTTT. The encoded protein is CASSQDRAGATHSTDTQYF.